Listed below are T cell receptor beta chains from one sample, sequenced in a study of blood T cells in healthy people across ages. TCRdb ran MiXCR on the 5' RACE reads and lists one entry per CDR3 protein. The data hold approximately 880,000 distinct CDR3 sequences, with around 46% observed a single time. Sequenced material: blood. The receptor source for this set is a man between 25 and 39 years old in good health. Each CDR3 is given with its conserved first and last residue. The D gene is left open where the match is weak. Clone size is given for some rows only: seen once, a few or many times, or a class if the clone is expanded.

j_call: TRBJ2-1; d_call: TRBD2; clone_size: .; v_call: TRBV4-3; cdr3_nt: TGCGCCAGCAGCCTTACGACTAGCGGGGGGGGGTGGGATGAGCAGTTCTTC; cdr3_aa: CASSLTTSGGGWDEQFF
j_call: TRBJ2-5; d_call: .; clone_size: .; v_call: TRBV29-1; cdr3_nt: TGCAGCGTGACCAGAGACCAAGAGACCCAGTACTTC; cdr3_aa: CSVTRDQETQYF
j_call: TRBJ2-5; d_call: TRBD2; clone_size: .; v_call: TRBV4-2; cdr3_nt: TGTGCCGGCAGCCAAGATGAAGCTGGGAGGGAGCGGTACTTC; cdr3_aa: CAGSQDEAGRERYF
j_call: TRBJ2-1; d_call: TRBD2; clone_size: few; v_call: TRBV20-1; cdr3_nt: TGCAGCCTAAAAACGGGGGGGCCGGGCAATGAGCAGTTCTTC; cdr3_aa: CSLKTGGPGNEQFF
j_call: TRBJ2-2; d_call: .; clone_size: .; v_call: TRBV13; cdr3_nt: TGTGCCAGCAGCTTAGGCCGAGAGGGGATCGTTACTGGGGAGCTGTTTTTT; cdr3_aa: CASSLGREGIVTGELFF
j_call: TRBJ2-4; d_call: TRBD1; clone_size: .; v_call: TRBV5-1; cdr3_nt: TGCGCCAGCAGCTATGGGGGACAGGGGGCGGCCAAAAACATTCAGTACTTC; cdr3_aa: CASSYGGQGAAKNIQYF
j_call: TRBJ2-1; d_call: TRBD2; clone_size: .; v_call: TRBV3-1; cdr3_nt: TGTGCCAGCAGCCATGGTAGCGGGGGGCCAAGAGAGCAGTTCTTC; cdr3_aa: CASSHGSGGPREQFF
j_call: TRBJ2-2; d_call: TRBD1; clone_size: .; v_call: TRBV4-2; cdr3_nt: TGTGCCAGCAGCCGCAACAGGGGCACCGGGGAGCTGTTTTTT; cdr3_aa: CASSRNRGTGELFF
j_call: TRBJ1-1; d_call: .; clone_size: .; v_call: TRBV3-1; cdr3_nt: TGTGCCAGCAGCCAAGGAGTGATGAACACTGAAGCTTTCTTT; cdr3_aa: CASSQGVMNTEAFF
j_call: TRBJ2-4; d_call: TRBD1; clone_size: .; v_call: TRBV18; cdr3_nt: TGTGCCAGCTCACCCCGCCGGGACAGGGGCATTCAGTACTTC; cdr3_aa: CASSPRRDRGIQYF
j_call: TRBJ2-5; d_call: TRBD2; clone_size: few; v_call: TRBV9; cdr3_nt: TGTGCCAGCAGCGTAGGAGGAGGGGAGGGTGAGACCCAGTACTTC; cdr3_aa: CASSVGGGEGETQYF
j_call: TRBJ1-6; d_call: .; clone_size: .; v_call: TRBV20-1; cdr3_nt: TGCAGTGCTAGAGCGGGGTCAAGGGGTGATTCACCCCTCCACTTT; cdr3_aa: CSARAGSRGDSPLHF
j_call: TRBJ1-4; d_call: .; clone_size: many; v_call: TRBV25-1; cdr3_nt: TGTGCCAGCAGTGAACGGGGGGGAATGGCTAATGAAAAACTGTTTTTT; cdr3_aa: CASSERGGMANEKLFF
j_call: TRBJ2-2; d_call: .; clone_size: few; v_call: TRBV9; cdr3_nt: TGTGCCAGCAGCGTCGACTTAACCACCGGGGAGCTGTTTTTT; cdr3_aa: CASSVDLTTGELFF
j_call: TRBJ2-7; d_call: TRBD2; clone_size: .; v_call: TRBV20-1; cdr3_nt: TGCAGTGCTAGAGATCACTCCGCCGGGACTAGCGGATCCTACGAGCAGTACTTC; cdr3_aa: CSARDHSAGTSGSYEQYF
j_call: TRBJ2-3; d_call: TRBD2; clone_size: few; v_call: TRBV9; cdr3_nt: TGTGCCAGCAGCGTAGAACCTAGCGGGAGCTCCACCACAGATACGCAGTATTTT; cdr3_aa: CASSVEPSGSSTTDTQYF
j_call: TRBJ2-5; d_call: TRBD1; clone_size: once; v_call: TRBV12-3/TRBV12-4; cdr3_nt: TGTGCCAGCAGGCGACAGGGGGCTGAAGAGACCCAGTACTTC; cdr3_aa: CASRRQGAEETQYF
j_call: TRBJ2-7; d_call: .; clone_size: many; v_call: TRBV7-9; cdr3_nt: TGTGCCAGCAGCTTAGACGGGTCAGCAGCCTACGAGCAGTACTTC; cdr3_aa: CASSLDGSAAYEQYF
j_call: TRBJ2-7; d_call: .; clone_size: .; v_call: TRBV5-1; cdr3_nt: TGCGCCAGCAGCTTGGAGCGCCAGGGGAACGAGCAGTACTTC; cdr3_aa: CASSLERQGNEQYF
j_call: TRBJ2-3; d_call: TRBD2; clone_size: many; v_call: TRBV9; cdr3_nt: TGTGCCAGCAGCGTTTCCGGGACTAGCGGGGGGTATTTT; cdr3_aa: CASSVSGTSGGYF
j_call: TRBJ2-7; d_call: TRBD1; clone_size: .; v_call: TRBV20-1; cdr3_nt: TGCAGTGCTCACCGGACAGGGGGATCCTACGAGCAGTACTTC; cdr3_aa: CSAHRTGGSYEQYF
j_call: TRBJ2-7; d_call: .; clone_size: .; v_call: TRBV6-1; cdr3_nt: TGTGCCAGCAGTGCGGGACTGCCCTTGGTAGAGCAGTACTTC; cdr3_aa: CASSAGLPLVEQYF
j_call: TRBJ2-5; d_call: .; clone_size: few; v_call: TRBV5-5; cdr3_nt: TGTGCCAGCAGCTTCAGGTCACTCGGGGGGCCTAGGGCCCAAGAGACCCAGTACTTC; cdr3_aa: CASSFRSLGGPRAQETQYF
j_call: TRBJ1-4; d_call: .; clone_size: once; v_call: TRBV4-3; cdr3_nt: TGCGCCAGCAGCCCCGAGGCGGAAACTAATGAAAAACTGTTTTTT; cdr3_aa: CASSPEAETNEKLFF
j_call: TRBJ1-2; d_call: TRBD1; clone_size: .; v_call: TRBV10-3; cdr3_nt: TGTGCCATCAGTGAGGACAGGGGCCATGGCTACACCTTC; cdr3_aa: CAISEDRGHGYTF
j_call: TRBJ2-7; d_call: TRBD1; clone_size: many; v_call: TRBV9; cdr3_nt: TGTGCCAGCAGCCTACAGGGGGACTTCTCCTACGAGCAGTACTTC; cdr3_aa: CASSLQGDFSYEQYF
j_call: TRBJ2-1; d_call: .; clone_size: .; v_call: TRBV6-5; cdr3_nt: TGTGCCAGCAGTTACTCAGGTGTGGGCTTCCTCTCCTACAATGAGCAGTTCTTC; cdr3_aa: CASSYSGVGFLSYNEQFF
j_call: TRBJ2-1; d_call: .; clone_size: few; v_call: TRBV7-2; cdr3_nt: TGTGCCAGCAGCTTCGGACCGCCGGGGGAGCAGTTCTTC; cdr3_aa: CASSFGPPGEQFF
j_call: TRBJ2-1; d_call: .; clone_size: .; v_call: TRBV4-1; cdr3_nt: TGCGCCAGCAGCCAACTAGAAACCTACAATGAGCAGTTCTTC; cdr3_aa: CASSQLETYNEQFF
j_call: TRBJ2-1; d_call: TRBD2; clone_size: .; v_call: TRBV3-1; cdr3_nt: TGTGCCAGCAGCCCGAGACTAGCAGGTGGTGAGCAGTTCTTC; cdr3_aa: CASSPRLAGGEQFF
j_call: TRBJ2-1; d_call: .; clone_size: .; v_call: TRBV27; cdr3_nt: TGTGCCAGCAGTTCTCTCCTAGGGATACACAATGAGCAGTTCTTC; cdr3_aa: CASSSLLGIHNEQFF
j_call: TRBJ2-1; d_call: .; clone_size: few; v_call: TRBV20-1; cdr3_nt: TGCAGTGCAGACGACAGGAAGAATGAGCAGTTCTTC; cdr3_aa: CSADDRKNEQFF
j_call: TRBJ1-4; d_call: .; clone_size: few; v_call: TRBV20-1; cdr3_nt: TGCAGTGCTAGAGGGCGGTTTAGGGAAAAACTGTTTTTT; cdr3_aa: CSARGRFREKLFF
j_call: TRBJ2-1; d_call: .; clone_size: many; v_call: TRBV7-6; cdr3_nt: TGTGCCAGCAGCTTAGAAGGCTTTAGCTCCTACAATGAGCAGTTCTTC; cdr3_aa: CASSLEGFSSYNEQFF
j_call: TRBJ2-1; d_call: .; clone_size: few; v_call: TRBV9; cdr3_nt: TGTGCCAGCAGCGTAGGCGATAGGGGGACTTCCTACAATGAGCAGTTCTTC; cdr3_aa: CASSVGDRGTSYNEQFF
j_call: TRBJ1-1; d_call: .; clone_size: .; v_call: TRBV6-5; cdr3_nt: TGTGCCAGCAGTTACGGCCGGGGGACTGAAGCTTTCTTT; cdr3_aa: CASSYGRGTEAFF
j_call: TRBJ2-4; d_call: .; clone_size: few; v_call: TRBV11-2; cdr3_nt: TGTGCCAGCAGCACCCGACAGTACTTCAAAAACATTCAGTACTTC; cdr3_aa: CASSTRQYFKNIQYF
j_call: TRBJ2-3; d_call: .; clone_size: .; v_call: TRBV9; cdr3_nt: TGTGCCAGCAGCTCTCCCCCTAAAGGGGCAGATACGCAGTATTTT; cdr3_aa: CASSSPPKGADTQYF
j_call: TRBJ1-4; d_call: .; clone_size: few; v_call: TRBV10-3; cdr3_nt: TGTGCCATCAGTCGGACGGAAACTAATGAAAAACTGTTTTTT; cdr3_aa: CAISRTETNEKLFF
j_call: TRBJ2-7; d_call: .; clone_size: .; v_call: TRBV28; cdr3_nt: TGTGCCAGCAGTTTACCAGGGGCGGTTTACGAGCAGTACTTC; cdr3_aa: CASSLPGAVYEQYF
j_call: TRBJ2-1; d_call: TRBD2; clone_size: many; v_call: TRBV11-1; cdr3_nt: TGTGCCAGCAGCCGGAGCGGGGTCGTCCATGAGCAGTTCTTC; cdr3_aa: CASSRSGVVHEQFF
j_call: TRBJ2-5; d_call: TRBD1; clone_size: few; v_call: TRBV12-3/TRBV12-4; cdr3_nt: TGTGCCAGCAGTTATTACCCTACAGGGGGAGAAGAGACCCAGTACTTC; cdr3_aa: CASSYYPTGGEETQYF
j_call: TRBJ1-5; d_call: TRBD1; clone_size: .; v_call: TRBV30; cdr3_nt: TGTGCCTGGAGTAGGTCGACAGGGGGAGTTAGCAGCAATCAGCCCCAGCATTTT; cdr3_aa: CAWSRSTGGVSSNQPQHF